This TCR beta chain is drawn from a study of blood T cell repertoires in COVID-19. Method: immunoSEQ multiplex PCR; TCRdb's copy keeps in-frame clones and lacks some. This sample has some 250,000 clones, with approximately 90% found just once. Germline-derived CDR1 and CDR2 are SNHLY and FYNNEI. J lost 0 bases, V lost 2 bases, and 7 bases had no gene match. The CDR3 length is 17 residues. Material: PBMCs or T cells enriched from blood (not recorded which). This chain links TRBV2 with TRBJ1-5; 7 bases match TRBD1. The sequence was collected from a middle-aged man who had recovered from COVID-19. CDR3 coding DNA: TGTGCCAGCAGTGAAAGGGACAGCAAATATAGCAATCAGCCCCAGCATTTT. It yields the protein CASSERDSKYSNQPQHF.